Listed below are T cell receptor beta chains from one sample, sequenced in a study of shared clonotypes between healthy human individuals. Libraries were prepared by immunoSEQ multiplex PCR; TCRdb keeps only in-frame clonotypes and omits some of them. The sample records 2 million to 2.5 million clones, around 95% being singletons. Specimen: naive CD4+ T cells sorted from blood. Receptor source: a young man in good health. Both conserved end residues are part of each CDR3. The D gene is left open where the match is weak. Clone size is stated in some rows and not others, as once, few, many or a class when expanded.

>-|TRBJ2-7|-|TRBV7-2
CASSLAGGYEQYF
TGTGCCAGCAGCTTAGCGGGAGGCTACGAGCAGTACTTC
>-|TRBJ2-3|TRBD1|TRBV18
CASSPRDSSTDTQYF
TGTGCCAGCTCACCTAGGGACAGCTCCACAGATACGCAGTATTTT
>-|TRBJ2-3|-|TRBV18
CASSPDFPRQYF
TGTGCCAGCTCACCAGATTTTCCCCGGCAGTATTTT
>-|TRBJ2-7|-|TRBV2
CASRGTYSPYEQYF
TGTGCCAGCAGGGGGACATACTCACCCTACGAGCAGTACTTC
>once|TRBJ2-1|TRBD1|TRBV5-1
CASSPGQGSYNEQFF
TGCGCCAGCAGCCCGGGACAGGGGTCCTACAATGAGCAGTTCTTC
>-|TRBJ1-6|TRBD1|TRBV5-4
CASRPTRGASSPLHF
TGTGCCAGCAGACCGACCAGGGGGGCGAGCTCACCCCTCCACTTT
>-|TRBJ2-7|TRBD1|TRBV25-1
CASSDPGTGSYEQYF
TGTGCCAGCAGTGACCCGGGGACAGGGTCGTACGAGCAGTACTTC
>once|TRBJ2-1|-|TRBV6-5
CASSMGLSYNEQFF
TGTGCCAGCAGCATGGGGTTAAGCTACAATGAGCAGTTCTTC
>few|TRBJ1-5|-|TRBV6-4
CASSEYADGPQHF
TGTGCCAGCAGTGAATATGCAGACGGGCCCCAGCATTTT
>-|TRBJ1-6|-|TRBV7-9
CASSLSTGDNSPLHF
TGTGCCAGCAGCTTGTCTACAGGTGACAATTCACCCCTCCACTTT
>-|TRBJ1-4|-|TRBV30
CAWNLGTSNEKLFF
TGTGCCTGGAATCTCGGCACCTCGAATGAAAAACTGTTTTTT
>-|TRBJ2-7|-|TRBV9
CASSPPGEQYF
TGTGCCAGCAGCCCCCCGGGGGAGCAGTACTTC
>once|TRBJ2-1|-|TRBV4-1
CASSWKGALSSYNEQFF
TGCGCCAGCAGCTGGAAAGGTGCCCTAAGCTCCTACAATGAGCAGTTCTTC
>-|TRBJ1-6|-|TRBV25-1
CASSDVGDSPLHF
TGTGCCAGCAGTGACGTGGGGGATTCACCCCTCCACTTT
>-|TRBJ2-5|-|TRBV10-3
CAISGGPEETQYF
TGTGCCATCAGTGGGGGACCCGAAGAGACCCAGTACTTC
>-|TRBJ1-1|-|TRBV28
CASTNGGASNTEAFF
TGTGCCAGCACTAATGGGGGGGCTTCGAACACTGAAGCTTTCTTT
>-|TRBJ2-7|-|TRBV6-1
CASSVRGGTYEQYF
TGTGCCAGCAGTGTGAGGGGCGGTACCTACGAGCAGTACTTC
>-|TRBJ1-1|-|TRBV30
CAWSRLPEQTEAFF
TGTGCCTGGAGTAGACTTCCTGAACAAACTGAAGCTTTCTTT
>-|TRBJ2-3|TRBD1|TRBV19
CASRQGANVADTQYF
TGTGCCAGTAGGCAGGGGGCAAATGTGGCAGATACGCAGTATTTT
>-|TRBJ2-7|-|TRBV5-6
CASSLALTFTYEQYF
TGTGCCAGCAGCTTGGCATTAACCTTCACCTACGAGCAGTACTTC
>-|TRBJ1-6|-|TRBV19
CASSTSGAIDSPLHF
TGTGCCAGTAGTACCTCCGGGGCTATTGATTCACCCCTCCACTTT
>-|TRBJ2-1|-|TRBV5-1
CASSPQTSSYNEQFF
TGCGCCAGCAGCCCACAGACGTCCTCCTACAATGAGCAGTTCTTC
>-|TRBJ1-1|TRBD1|TRBV6-1
CASSDRGLNTEAFF
TGTGCCAGCAGTGACAGGGGGCTTAACACTGAAGCTTTCTTT
>-|TRBJ1-1|-|TRBV6-5
CASSFTGGEAFF
TGTGCCAGCAGTTTCACCGGGGGGGAAGCTTTCTTT
>few|TRBJ1-3|-|TRBV10-3
CAISESAGDSGNTIYF
TGTGCCATCAGTGAGTCTGCAGGGGACTCTGGAAACACCATATATTTT
>few|TRBJ1-2|-|TRBV11-2
CASSLVGAGFGYTF
TGTGCCAGCAGCTTAGTCGGCGCAGGATTTGGCTACACCTTC